These 19 T cell receptor beta chains were all obtained from the same sample, sequenced in a study of cytomegalovirus exposure and HLA in healthy donors. This PCR relied on a set of 60 Vbeta primers and 13 Jbeta primers. Repertoires were generated with immunoSEQ multiplex PCR, while TCRdb's copy carries only in-frame clones and drops some. The sample includes under 110,000 clones, about three quarters seen only once; the top ten take 5% to 7%. Sequences were obtained from PBMCs. Source of these receptors: a woman in her fifties or sixties in good health and CMV-seropositive.

The chain employs TRBV5-6 and TRBJ2-2; 7 bases fit TRBD1. The CDR3 sequence is 16 residues long. The germline V gene has CDR1 SGHDT and CDR2 YYEEEE. Losses at the gene ends were 4 bases for V and 4 bases for J; bases not matched to a gene: 10. The CDR3 sequence is CASSGTRQGSTGELFF. CDR3 nucleotides: TGTGCCAGCAGCGGAACTCGACAGGGCAGCACCGGGGAGCTGTTTTTT.

The gene calls are TRBV28 and TRBJ2-1, with D unclear. Germline CDR1 and CDR2: MDHEN and SYDVKM. V lost 6 bases to trimming and J lost 6 bases, with 3 bases between them. This CDR3 contains 10 residues. The CDR3 coding sequence is TGTGCCAGCAGCGGCAATGAGCAGTTCTTC. This sequence encodes CASSGNEQFF.

The genes are TRBV2 and TRBJ2-1; TRBD1 is a possible D gene (6 bases). The V end lost 3 bases, the J end lost 4 bases, and 22 bases lay between the germline ends. Germline CDR1 reads SNHLY; CDR2 reads FYNNEI. There are 18 residues in the CDR3. The chain's CDR3 is CASSDTDSEAARYNEQFF. The CDR3 coding sequence is TGTGCCAGCAGTGATACGGACAGCGAAGCTGCTAGATACAATGAGCAGTTCTTC.

The rearrangement links TRBV4-3 to TRBJ2-7, with D maybe TRBD1 (5 bases). The CDR3 has 15 amino acids. The germline V and J ends were trimmed by 3 bases and 1 base, with 13 bases remaining between them. The V gene's germline CDR1 is LGHNA and CDR2 YSLEER. The CDR3 region has the DNA TGCGCCAGCAGCCATTATTCTCAGGGATCCTACGAGCAGTACTTC. This codes for CASSHYSQGSYEQYF.

Here the CDR3 reads CASRAGGGTEAFF. The CDR3 DNA is TGTGCCAGCAGGGCCGGGGGAGGGACTGAAGCTTTCTTT. The gene calls are TRBV2 and TRBJ1-1; TRBD1 might be the D (5 bases). V lost 6 bases and J lost 5, with 13 bases in between. The germline V gene has CDR1 SNHLY and CDR2 FYNNEI. The CDR3 has 13 amino acids.

This chain joins TRBV6-5 and TRBJ2-5; the match to TRBD2 covers 8 bases. Germline CDR1 and CDR2: MNHEY and SVGAGI. Trimming removed 8 bases from V and 2 bases from J; junction bases left unmatched: 10. The CDR3 is made up of 15 amino acids. CDR3 amino acids: CASRSPGGEQETQYF. In DNA, the CDR3 is TGTGCCAGCCGATCGCCGGGGGGGGAACAAGAGACCCAGTACTTC.

This clone has only a few counts. This chain links TRBV11-3 with TRBJ2-5; TRBD2 agrees at 11 bases. J lost 3 bases, V lost 1 base, and 1 base had no gene match. CDR1 is SGHNT and CDR2 is YENEEA in the germline V gene. The CDR3 is 15 residues long. In nucleotides, the CDR3 is TGTGCCAGCAGCTTAGGACTAGCGGGAAAAGAGACCCAGTACTTC. Translation: CASSLGLAGKETQYF.

This clone was found a few times. J is TRBJ2-1 and V is TRBV2; tentative D call: TRBD2 (5 bases). The CDR3 covers 13 residues. The V end was cut by 6 bases, the J end by 7 bases, with 13 bases between. CDR1 is SNHLY and CDR2 is FYNNEI in the germline V gene. Written as DNA, the CDR3 is TGTGCCAGCAGCCGCTTGTCGGGGAATGAGCAGTTCTTC. Residues: CASSRLSGNEQFF.

As for this clone: Because the CDR3 is missing its conserved closing phenylalanine or tryptophan, this is likely a read error. V is TRBV28 and J is TRBJ1-1; D unresolved. The V end was cut by 7 bases, the J end by 1 base, with 22 bases between. The V gene's germline CDR1 is MDHEN and CDR2 SYDVKM. The CDR3 loop spans 17 amino acids. Here the CDR3 DNA reads TGTGCCAGCAAGTTCCTAATCCGGCGGCAGAGGAACACTGAAGCTTTCCTT. Encoded protein: CASKFLIRRQRNTEAFL.

This chain links TRBV7-2 with TRBJ1-1, with 7 bases fitting TRBD1. V trimming: 5 bases; J trimming: 2 bases; junction bases outside the gene matches: 14. Looked up from germline, CDR1 is SGHTA and CDR2 is FQGNSA. CDR3 size: 17 residues. CDR3 residues: CASSPRAWDRANTEAFF. For the CDR3, the DNA is TGTGCCAGCAGCCCTAGGGCTTGGGACAGAGCTAACACTGAAGCTTTCTTT.

This clone was found a few times. The V gene is TRBV10-2, the J gene TRBJ1-3, with no clear D. This CDR3 region has 14 residues. CDR1 and CDR2 from the germline V gene are WSHSY and SAAADI. The V end lost 3 bases, the J end lost 0 bases, and 6 bases lay between the germline ends. The CDR3 sequence: CASSDSFSGNTIYF. As DNA, the CDR3 is TGCGCCAGCAGTGACAGTTTCTCTGGAAACACCATATATTTT.

The CDR3: CASRTGTGGRSSGNTIYF. In nucleotides, the CDR3 is TGTGCCAGCAGAACCGGGACAGGGGGTCGGAGCTCTGGAAACACCATATATTTT. The chain recombines TRBV28 with TRBJ1-3, with 11 bases that match TRBD1. V shed 6 bases, J shed 0 bases, and the junction held 10 bases outside the gene matches. Looked up from germline, CDR1 is MDHEN and CDR2 is SYDVKM. The CDR3 has 18 amino acids.

As to this clone: The missing conserved phenylalanine or tryptophan at the end of this CDR3 makes a read error likely. The chain links TRBV27 to TRBJ1-1, with D hard to call. Germline assignment: CDR1 MNHEY and CDR2 SMNVEV (reference sequence). The CDR3 loop spans 15 amino acids. V gave up 5 bases and J gave up 0 bases, with 13 bases separating them. DNA for the CDR3: TGTGCCAGCAGTCCCCGGGGAGGAATGAACACTGAAGCTTTCTCC. Its protein product is CASSPRGGMNTEAFS.

CDR3 nucleotides: TGTGCCGGCCGTGACGGGACAGGACCCACAGATACGCAGTATTTT. Translated: CAGRDGTGPTDTQYF. The chain couples TRBV6-6 to TRBJ2-3, with TRBD1 matching 8 bases. The CDR3 is 15 residues long. After removal of 11 bases from V and 2 bases from J, the junction contained 12 bases not matched to a gene. Germline lookup yields CDR1 MNHNY and CDR2 SVGAGI (reference sequence).

The genes are TRBV7-2 and TRBJ2-5; TRBD2 matches 9 bases. Per the germline V gene, CDR1 is SGHTA and CDR2 is FQGNSA. The ends lost 5 bases at V and 5 bases at J; junction bases unmatched: 12. The CDR3 loop spans 16 amino acids. CDR3 amino acids: CASSPPGLAGRETQYF. The CDR3 coding sequence is TGTGCCAGCAGCCCCCCCGGCCTAGCGGGGCGGGAGACCCAGTACTTC.

The chain uses TRBV6-5 and TRBJ1-1; D not certain. The germline CDR1 and CDR2 sequences are MNHEY and SVGAGI. The CDR3 runs to 15 residues. Trimming removed 7 bases at V and 0 bases at J, with 15 bases between. CDR3 bases: TGTGCCAGCAACTTACGCCCGGGATTGAACACTGAAGCTTTCTTT. Its translation is CASNLRPGLNTEAFF.

The V call is TRBV5-5, the J call TRBJ2-6, with TRBD1 as a possible D gene (5 bases). This CDR3 is 18 amino acids long. The germline V gene has CDR1 SGHKS and CDR2 YYEKEE (reference sequence). V shed 3 bases and J shed 0 bases, with 16 bases lying between them. The CDR3 spells CASSSRQITISGANVLTF. The CDR3 bases are TGTGCCAGCAGCTCCAGACAGATTACGATCTCTGGGGCCAACGTCCTGACTTTC. Full variable domain (outside the CDR3, taken from reference TRBV5-5 and TRBJ2-6): DAGVTQSPTHLIKTRGQQVTLRCSPISGHKSVSWYQQVLGQGPQFIFQYYEKEERGRGNFPDRFSARQFPNYSSELNVNALLLGDSALYLCASSSRQITISGANVLTFGAGSRLTVL.

The chain is built from TRBV29-1 and TRBJ2-1; 7 nucleotides align to TRBD2. Germline V CDR1 and CDR2: SQVTM, ANQGSEA. The CDR3 covers 16 residues. The V segment lost 3 bases and the J segment 3 bases; nucleotides outside the gene matches: 11. The CDR3 region is CSVEGFAGVIYNEQFF. The CDR3 nucleotides read TGCAGCGTTGAGGGGTTTGCGGGGGTCATCTACAATGAGCAGTTCTTC.

The chain has TRBV4-1 and TRBJ1-2, with TRBD1 as a possible D gene (6 bases). V was clipped by 2 bases and J by 4 bases, with 20 bases between them. CDR3 length equals 17 residues. Germline V gene data show CDR1 as MGHRA and CDR2 as YSYEKL. The DNA for the CDR3 is TGCGCCAGCAGCCAACTCACCCTGGGCAGGGGCCGCTATGGCTACACCTTC. Translating it yields CASSQLTLGRGRYGYTF.